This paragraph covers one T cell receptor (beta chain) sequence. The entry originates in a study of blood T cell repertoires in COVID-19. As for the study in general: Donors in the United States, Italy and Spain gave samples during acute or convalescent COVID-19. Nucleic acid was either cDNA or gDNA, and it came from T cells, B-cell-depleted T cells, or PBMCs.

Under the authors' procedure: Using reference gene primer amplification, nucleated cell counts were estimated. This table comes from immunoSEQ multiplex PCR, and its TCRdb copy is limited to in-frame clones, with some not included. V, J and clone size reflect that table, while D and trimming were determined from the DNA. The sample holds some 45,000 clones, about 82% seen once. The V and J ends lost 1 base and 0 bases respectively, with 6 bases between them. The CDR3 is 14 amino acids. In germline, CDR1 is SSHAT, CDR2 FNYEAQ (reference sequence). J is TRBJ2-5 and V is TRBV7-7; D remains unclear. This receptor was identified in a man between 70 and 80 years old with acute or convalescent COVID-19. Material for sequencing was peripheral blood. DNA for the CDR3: TGTGCCAGCAGCTTAGGGAGCAACCAAGAGACCCAGTACTTC. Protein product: CASSLGSNQETQYF.